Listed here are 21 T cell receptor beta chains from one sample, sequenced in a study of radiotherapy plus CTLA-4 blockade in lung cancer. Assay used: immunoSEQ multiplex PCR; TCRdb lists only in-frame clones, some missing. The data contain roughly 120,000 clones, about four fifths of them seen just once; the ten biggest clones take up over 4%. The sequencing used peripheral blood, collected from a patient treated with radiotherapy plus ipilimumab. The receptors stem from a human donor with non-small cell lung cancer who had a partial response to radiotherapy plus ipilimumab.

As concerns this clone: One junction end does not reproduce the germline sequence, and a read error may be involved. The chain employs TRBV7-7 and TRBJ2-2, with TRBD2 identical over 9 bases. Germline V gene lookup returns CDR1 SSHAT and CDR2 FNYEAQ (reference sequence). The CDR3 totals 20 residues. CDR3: CASSPRGSGRASANTGELFF. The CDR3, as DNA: TGTGCTAGCAGCCCGCGGGGTAGCGGGAGAGCTTCTGCGAACACCGGGGAGCTGTTTTTT.

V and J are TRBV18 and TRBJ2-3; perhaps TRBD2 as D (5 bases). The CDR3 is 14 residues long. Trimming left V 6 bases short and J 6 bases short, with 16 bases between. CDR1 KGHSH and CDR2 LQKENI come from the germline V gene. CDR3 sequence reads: CASSQEDLGDTQYF. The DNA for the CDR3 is TGTGCCAGCTCTCAGGAGGACCTGGGGGATACGCAGTATTTT. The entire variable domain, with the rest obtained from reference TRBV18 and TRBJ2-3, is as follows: NAGVMQNPRHLVRRRGQEARLRCSPMKGHSHVYWYRQLPEEGLKFMVYLQKENIIDESGMPKERFSAEFPKEGPSILRIQQVVRGDSAAYFCASSQEDLGDTQYFGPGTRLTVL.

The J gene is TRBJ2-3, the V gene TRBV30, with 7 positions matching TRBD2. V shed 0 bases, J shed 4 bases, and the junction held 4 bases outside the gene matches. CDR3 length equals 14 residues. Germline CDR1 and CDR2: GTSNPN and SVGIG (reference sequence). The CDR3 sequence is CAWSVLSGSDTQYF. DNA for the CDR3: TGTGCCTGGAGTGTACTTAGCGGGTCAGATACGCAGTATTTT. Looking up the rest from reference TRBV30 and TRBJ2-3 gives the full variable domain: SQTIHQWPATLVQPVGSPLSLECTVEGTSNPNLYWYRQAAGRGLQLLFYSVGIGQISSEVPQNLSASRPQDRQFILSSKKLLLSDSGFYLCAWSVLSGSDTQYFGPGTRLTVL.

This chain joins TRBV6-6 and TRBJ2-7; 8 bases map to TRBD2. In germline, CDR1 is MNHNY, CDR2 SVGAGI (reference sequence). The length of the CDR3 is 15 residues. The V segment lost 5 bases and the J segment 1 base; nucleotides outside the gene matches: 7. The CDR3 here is CASSDGGRRSYEQYV. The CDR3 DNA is TGTGCCAGCAGTGACGGCGGGAGGCGGTCCTACGAGCAGTACGTC.

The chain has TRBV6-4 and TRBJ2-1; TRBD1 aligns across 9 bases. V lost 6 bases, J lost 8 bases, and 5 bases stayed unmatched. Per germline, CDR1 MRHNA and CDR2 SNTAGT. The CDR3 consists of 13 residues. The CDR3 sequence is CASRLQGADEQFF. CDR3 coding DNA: TGTGCCAGCAGACTACAGGGGGCGGATGAGCAGTTCTTC.

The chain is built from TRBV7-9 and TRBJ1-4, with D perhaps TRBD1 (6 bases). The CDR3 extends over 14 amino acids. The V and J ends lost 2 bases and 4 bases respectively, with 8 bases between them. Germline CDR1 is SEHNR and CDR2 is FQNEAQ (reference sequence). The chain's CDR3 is CASSLRTDNEKLFF. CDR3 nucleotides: TGTGCCAGCAGCTTAAGGACAGATAATGAAAAACTGTTTTTT.

The CDR3 DNA reads as TGTGCCAGCTCACCAGGGACGAACAGGGCGATCGGGGAGCTGTTTTTT. Protein sequence: CASSPGTNRAIGELFF. This sequence joins TRBV18 and TRBJ2-2; D might be TRBD1 (6 bases). This CDR3 contains 16 residues. Per germline, CDR1 KGHSH and CDR2 LQKENI. V lost 2 bases, J lost 7 bases, and 17 bases lay in between.

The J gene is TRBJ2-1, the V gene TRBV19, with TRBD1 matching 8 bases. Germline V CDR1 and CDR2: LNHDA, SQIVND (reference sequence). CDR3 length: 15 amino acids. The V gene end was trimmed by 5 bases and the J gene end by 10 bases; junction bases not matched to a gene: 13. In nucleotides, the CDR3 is TGTGCCAGTAGTTCCGACAGGGGACTTTTGGGAGAGCAGTTCTTC. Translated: CASSSDRGLLGEQFF.

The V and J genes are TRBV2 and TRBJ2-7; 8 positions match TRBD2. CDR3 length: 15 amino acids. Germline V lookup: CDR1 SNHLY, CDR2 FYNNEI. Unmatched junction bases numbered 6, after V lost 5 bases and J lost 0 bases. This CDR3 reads CASSSGSGSSYEQYF. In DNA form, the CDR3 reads TGTGCCAGCAGTAGCGGAAGCGGGAGCTCCTACGAGCAGTACTTC.

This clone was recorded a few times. The CDR3 protein is CASSIGQGRTEAFF. CDR3 bases: TGTGCCAGCTCAATTGGACAGGGTCGCACTGAAGCTTTCTTT. The rearrangement joins TRBV18 to TRBJ1-1; TRBD1 agrees at 8 bases. The J segment lost 4 bases and the V segment lost 5 bases, leaving 6 bases of the junction unmatched. This CDR3 is built from 14 residues. CDR1 is KGHSH and CDR2 is LQKENI in the germline V gene.

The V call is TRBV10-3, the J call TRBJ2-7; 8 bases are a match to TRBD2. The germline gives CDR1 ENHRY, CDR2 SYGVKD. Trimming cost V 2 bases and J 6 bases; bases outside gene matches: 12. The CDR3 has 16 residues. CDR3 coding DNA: TGTGCCATCAGTGAGGTGACGGGAGGGCCTCGGGGCGAGCAGTACTTC. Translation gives CAISEVTGGPRGEQYF.

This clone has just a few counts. The CDR3 DNA reads as TGTGCCAGCAGCGGACGGACAGACAACACTGAAGCTTTCTTT. Translation: CASSGRTDNTEAFF. The rearrangement uses TRBV11-2 and TRBJ1-1; D possibly corresponds to TRBD1 (6 bases). Trimming removed 5 bases from V and 2 bases from J, with 12 bases in between. Per the germline V gene, CDR1 is SGHAT and CDR2 is FQNNGV. The CDR3 loop spans 14 amino acids.

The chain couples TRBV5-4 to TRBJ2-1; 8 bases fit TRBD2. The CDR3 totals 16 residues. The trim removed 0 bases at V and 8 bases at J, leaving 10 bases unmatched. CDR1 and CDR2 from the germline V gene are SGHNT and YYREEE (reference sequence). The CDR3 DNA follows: TGTGCCAGCAGCTTGGCCGGTGGGACTAGAGGTGATGAGCAGTTCTTC. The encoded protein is CASSLAGGTRGDEQFF.

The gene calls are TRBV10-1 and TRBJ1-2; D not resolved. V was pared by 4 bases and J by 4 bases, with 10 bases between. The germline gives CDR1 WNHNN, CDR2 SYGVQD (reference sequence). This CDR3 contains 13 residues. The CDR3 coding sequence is TGCGCCAGCAGTGGGGCCGATTTCTATGGCTACACCTTC. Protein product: CASSGADFYGYTF.

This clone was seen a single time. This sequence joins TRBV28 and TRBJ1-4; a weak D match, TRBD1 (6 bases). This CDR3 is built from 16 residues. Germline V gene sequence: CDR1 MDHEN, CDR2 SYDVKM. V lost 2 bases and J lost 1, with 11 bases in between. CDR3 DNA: TGTGCCAGCAGTTTAAGGGGGGGGCAAACTAATGAAAAACTGTTTTTT. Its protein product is CASSLRGGQTNEKLFF.

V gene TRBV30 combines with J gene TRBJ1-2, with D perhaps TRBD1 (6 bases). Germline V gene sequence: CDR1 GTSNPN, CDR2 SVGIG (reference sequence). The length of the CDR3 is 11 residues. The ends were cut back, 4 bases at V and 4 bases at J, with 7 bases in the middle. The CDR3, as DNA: TGTGCCTGGAACAGGGTCTATGGCTACACCTTC. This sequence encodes CAWNRVYGYTF.

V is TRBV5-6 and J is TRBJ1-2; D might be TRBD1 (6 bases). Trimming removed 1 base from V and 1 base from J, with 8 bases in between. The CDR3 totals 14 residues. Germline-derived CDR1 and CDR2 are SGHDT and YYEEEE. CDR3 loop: CASSLPGVNYGYTF. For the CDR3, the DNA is TGTGCCAGCAGCTTGCCAGGGGTTAACTATGGCTACACCTTC.

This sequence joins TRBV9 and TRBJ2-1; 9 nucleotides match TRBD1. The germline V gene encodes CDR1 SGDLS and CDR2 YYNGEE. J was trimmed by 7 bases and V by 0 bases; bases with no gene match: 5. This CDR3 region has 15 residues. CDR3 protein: CASSVADGQGNEQFF. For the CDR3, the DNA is TGTGCCAGCAGCGTAGCTGACGGACAGGGGAATGAGCAGTTCTTC.

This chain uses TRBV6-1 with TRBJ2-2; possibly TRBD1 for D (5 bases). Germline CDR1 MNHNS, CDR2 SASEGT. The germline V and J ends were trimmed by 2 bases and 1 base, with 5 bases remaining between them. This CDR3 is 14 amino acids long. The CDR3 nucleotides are TGTGCCAGCAGTGAACAGGGGAACACCGGGGAGCTGTTTTTT. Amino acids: CASSEQGNTGELFF.

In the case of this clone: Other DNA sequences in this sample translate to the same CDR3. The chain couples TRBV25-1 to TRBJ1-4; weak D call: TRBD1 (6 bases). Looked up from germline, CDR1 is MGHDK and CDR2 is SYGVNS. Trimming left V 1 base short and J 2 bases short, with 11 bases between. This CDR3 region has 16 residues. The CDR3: CASSESGGATNEKLFF. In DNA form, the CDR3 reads TGTGCCAGCAGTGAATCGGGGGGGGCTACTAATGAAAAACTGTTTTTT.

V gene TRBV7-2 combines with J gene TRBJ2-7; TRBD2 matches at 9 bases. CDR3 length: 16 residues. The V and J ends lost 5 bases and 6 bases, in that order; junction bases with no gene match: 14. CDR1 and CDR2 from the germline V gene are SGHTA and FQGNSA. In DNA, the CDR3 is TGTGCCAGCAGCCCGACGGTCGCGGGAGGGCCCTCCGAGCAGTACTTC. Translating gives CASSPTVAGGPSEQYF.